One and the same sample provided the 25 T cell receptor beta chains below, sequenced in a study of T cells in Graves' hyperthyroidism and ophthalmopathy (dated by TCRdb to the late 2010s). The library was produced with multiplex PCR. Reads for this sample came from an Illumina HiSeq 2000. The TCR beta CDR3 regions were amplified from RNA transcripts. For the first round of RT-PCR on the TCR CDR3, the HTBI primer set was used together with the Qiagen OneStep RT-PCR kit. The public reads were quality trimmed at Q25 with fastp and then assembled into clones with MiXCR by TCRdb, keeping productive beta chains. Each record represents a unique CDR3 protein, reported with the most common genes and DNA among its rows. Here the sample has about 550,000 distinct CDR3 sequences; around 20% occur a single time. In total, the top ten clones hold approximately 25% of the sample. Material: blood. All receptors derive from a man aged 18 to 30 with Graves' hyperthyroidism.

In its sample, this clonotype was seen many times. One end of the junction does not line up with germline, which may come from a read error. This chain joins TRBV12-3 or TRBV12-4 and TRBJ2-4, with TRBD1 matching 9 bases. The CDR3 is 15 amino acids. The CDR3 bases are TGTGCCAGCAGTGGACCGGGACAGGGCGTAAACATTAAGTACTTC. It translates to CASSGPGQGVNIKYF.

The chain links TRBV7-8 to TRBJ2-7; either TRBD1 or TRBD2 may supply D (5 bases each). V lost 5 bases to trimming and J lost 2 bases, with 13 bases between them. Germline V gives CDR1 SGHVS, CDR2 FQNEAQ. The CDR3 runs 14 residues. In nucleotides, the CDR3 is TGTGCCAGCAGCGACTTTGGGACCACCTACGAGCAGTACTTC. Translating gives CASSDFGTTYEQYF. Based on the CDR3 plus reference TRBV7-8 and TRBJ2-7, the full variable domain is GAGVSQSPRYKVAKRGQDVALRCDPISGHVSLFWYQQALGQGPEFLTYFQNEAQLDKSGLPSDRFFAERPEGSVSTLKIQRTQQEDSAVYLCASSDFGTTYEQYFGPGTRLTVT.

This clonotype was seen ten or more times. V and J are TRBV24-1 and TRBJ2-5; 8 positions match TRBD1. Trimming removed 3 bases from V and 2 bases from J; junction bases left unmatched: 7. This CDR3 spans 16 amino acids. Germline CDR1 and CDR2: KGHDR and SFDVKD. CDR3 coding DNA: TGTGCCACCAGTGATCAGGGGGCGGGGCAGCAAGAGACCCAGTACTTC. It specifies CATSDQGAGQQETQYF.

This clonotype has a count of ten or more. The genes are TRBV28 and TRBJ2-7; D possibly matches TRBD1 or TRBD2 (5 bases each). The V end was cut by 7 bases, the J end by 6 bases, with 19 bases between. Per the germline V gene, CDR1 is MDHEN and CDR2 is SYDVKM. This CDR3 comprises 14 residues. CDR3 residues: CASTLKLGVSEQYF. The CDR3 bases are TGTGCCAGCACTCTCAAACTAGGGGTATCCGAGCAGTACTTC.

This clonotype has ten or more counts. The chain carries TRBV28 and TRBJ1-5; D is ambiguous. From germline, CDR1 is MDHEN and CDR2 SYDVKM. V was shortened by 8 bases and J by 5 bases, with 13 bases between the two germline ends. This CDR3 region has 13 residues. The DNA for the CDR3 is TGTGCCAGCGAGGATGGTTGGGATCAGCCCCAGCATTTT. The encoded protein is CASEDGWDQPQHF.

This clonotype came up many times. The rearrangement joins TRBV30 to TRBJ1-5, with 7 bases that match TRBD1. Germline CDR1 GTSNPN, CDR2 SVGIG (reference sequence). CDR3 size: 15 residues. Losses at the gene ends were 4 bases for V and 4 bases for J; bases not matched to a gene: 10. The CDR3 is CAWKKTGDANQPQHF. The DNA for the CDR3 is TGTGCCTGGAAGAAAACAGGGGACGCTAATCAGCCCCAGCATTTT.

V gene TRBV11-3 combines with J gene TRBJ1-1; D not resolved. This CDR3 has 13 amino acids. V gave up 3 bases and J gave up 2 bases, with 7 bases separating them. Germline lookup yields CDR1 SGHNT and CDR2 YENEEA. CDR3 coding DNA: TGTGCCAGCAGCTTCACATTTAACACTGAAGCTTTCTTT. It is translated as CASSFTFNTEAFF.

The chain employs TRBV6-5 and TRBJ1-3, with D possibly TRBD1 on 6 matching bases. The CDR3 contains 15 residues. Germline CDR1 is MNHEY and CDR2 is SVGAGI. The ends were cut back, 2 bases at V and 2 bases at J, with 10 bases in the middle. The CDR3 sequence: CASSYGDITGNTIYF. The CDR3, as DNA: TGTGCCAGCAGTTACGGGGACATCACTGGAAACACCATATATTTT.

This chain joins TRBV27 and TRBJ1-1, with D unclear. The V and J ends lost 2 bases and 5 bases respectively, with 15 bases between them. The germline V gene encodes CDR1 MNHEY and CDR2 SMNVEV (reference sequence). There are 15 residues in the CDR3. The CDR3 DNA reads TGTGCCAGCAGTTTAAGGCCGTGGCAGGATACTGAAGCTTTCTTT. Its translation is CASSLRPWQDTEAFF.

This clonotype was seen ten or more times. The CDR3 sequence: CASCCRDTSYEQYF. In nucleotides, the CDR3 is TGTGCCAGCTGTTGCCGGGACACGTCATACGAGCAGTACTTC. This sequence joins TRBV2 and TRBJ2-7; possible D gene TRBD1, 6 bases. The CDR3 is 14 residues long. V was clipped by 8 bases and J by 4 bases, with 18 bases between them. Germline V gene sequence: CDR1 SNHLY, CDR2 FYNNEI. The full variable domain, with the rest looked up from reference TRBV2 and TRBJ2-7, is EPEVTQTPSHQVTQMGQEVILRCVPISNHLYFYWYRQILGQKVEFLVSFYNNEISEKSEIFDDQFSVERPDGSNFTLKIRSTKLEDSAMYFCASCCRDTSYEQYFGPGTRLTVT.

Worth noting for this clonotype: A much larger clone differs by one base, so this may be a read error. The gene calls are TRBV7-9 and TRBJ2-7; 7 bases match TRBD1. The junction had 7 bases not matched to a gene; V was cut back by 5 bases and J by 6 bases. CDR3 length: 13 residues. Looked up from germline, CDR1 is SEHNR and CDR2 is FQNEAQ (reference sequence). The CDR3 region has the DNA TGTGCCAGCAGCGGAACAGGGGTAGGCGAGCAGTACGTC. This codes for CASSGTGVGEQYV.

This clonotype came up many times. The V call is TRBV19, the J call TRBJ2-6, with D possibly TRBD1 on 6 matching bases. The V gene lost 6 bases and the J gene lost 4 bases, with 13 bases spanning the gap. Per the germline V gene, CDR1 is LNHDA and CDR2 is SQIVND (reference sequence). The CDR3 sequence is 15 residues long. CDR3 region: CASRTGSSGANVLTF. Written as DNA, the CDR3 is TGTGCCAGTAGGACAGGTTCAAGCGGGGCCAACGTCCTGACTTTC.

This clonotype appeared many times. The chain links TRBV13 to TRBJ2-5; perhaps TRBD1 as D (7 bases). This CDR3 contains 15 residues. Trimming removed 3 bases at V and 3 bases at J, with 14 bases between. From germline, CDR1 is PRHDT and CDR2 FYEKMQ (reference sequence). In DNA form, the CDR3 reads TGTGCCAGCAGCTTCGGAGGGGGCGGGGAAGAGACCCAGTACTTC. It yields the protein CASSFGGGGEETQYF. The full variable domain, in which reference TRBV13 and TRBJ2-5 provide the parts outside the CDR3, is AAGVIQSPRHLIKEKRETATLKCYPIPRHDTVYWYQQGPGQDPQFLISFYEKMQSDKGSIPDRFSAQQFSDYHSELNMSSLELGDSALYFCASSFGGGGEETQYFGPGTRLLVL.

This clonotype turned up a few times. CDR3: CASSVEGRGAVDTEAFF. In DNA, the CDR3 is TGTGCCAGCAGCGTAGAGGGCAGGGGTGCGGTCGACACTGAAGCTTTCTTT. This chain connects TRBV9 to TRBJ1-1; D possibly corresponds to TRBD1 (6 bases). V was shortened by 0 bases and J by 3 bases, with 18 bases between the two germline ends. The CDR3 runs to 17 residues. Germline lookup yields CDR1 SGDLS and CDR2 YYNGEE.

This clonotype was observed many times. This chain uses TRBV5-1 with TRBJ1-1, with 7 bases identical to TRBD1. With V trimmed by 5 bases and J by 3 bases, 7 bases remained unmatched. Germline CDR1 SGHRS, CDR2 YFSETQ. This CDR3 is built from 14 residues. CDR3 sequence: CASRHGQADTEAFF. CDR3 sequence (DNA): TGCGCCAGCAGACACGGACAGGCTGACACTGAAGCTTTCTTT.

This chain links TRBV4-1 with TRBJ2-7, with a weak D call TRBD1 (6 bases). This CDR3 is 17 amino acids long. V shed 0 bases and J shed 5 bases, with 20 bases lying between them. The germline V gene encodes CDR1 MGHRA and CDR2 YSYEKL. The CDR3 nucleotides read TGCGCCAGCAGCCAAGACCCCTCCAGGGCTGGGGGCCACGAGCAGTACTTC. Translating gives CASSQDPSRAGGHEQYF.

This clonotype was seen at least ten times. The CDR3 nucleotides are TGTGCCAGCAAGACAGGGGGAAATTCACCCCTCCACTTT. This encodes CASKTGGNSPLHF. J is TRBJ1-6 and V is TRBV6-1; 9 positions match TRBD1. The CDR3 is 13 amino acids. Germline V CDR1 and CDR2: MNHNS, SASEGT. Losses at the gene ends were 7 bases for V and 7 bases for J; bases not matched to a gene: 2.

This clonotype was detected many times. The chain uses TRBV28 and TRBJ2-7; TRBD2 might be the D (5 bases). CDR1 is MDHEN and CDR2 is SYDVKM in the germline V gene. The CDR3 covers 14 residues. V lost 5 bases, J lost 6 bases, and 17 bases lay in between. The CDR3 bases are TGTGCCAGCAGTCCATACCGGGGTTCAGCCGAGCAGTACTTC. It specifies CASSPYRGSAEQYF.

The chain combines TRBV7-8 with TRBJ2-7; D may be TRBD2 (5 bases). V was trimmed by 5 bases and J by 7 bases, leaving 15 bases between them. The CDR3 length is 13 residues. Germline CDR1 and CDR2: SGHVS and FQNEAQ. The DNA of the CDR3 is TGTGCCAGCAGCCTTGACCAGGCGGGTGAGCAGTACTTC. Its protein product is CASSLDQAGEQYF.

In its sample, this clonotype was seen many times. The rearrangement joins TRBV6-1 to TRBJ1-5, with no clear D. Germline values: CDR1 MNHNS, CDR2 SASEGT. The CDR3 is 14 residues long. Trimming removed 7 bases from V and 1 base from J, with 11 bases in between. CDR3 residues: CASNRIQSNQPQHF. CDR3 DNA: TGTGCCAGCAACAGAATCCAGAGCAATCAGCCCCAGCATTTT.

This clonotype was counted ten times or more. The chain combines TRBV6-5 with TRBJ1-2; D is unclear. Between the trimmed V and J ends, which lost 0 bases and 7 bases, there was a span of 12 bases. The CDR3 contains 14 residues. Germline V lookup: CDR1 MNHEY, CDR2 SVGAGI. This CDR3 is CASSYSKSGIGYTF. The CDR3 nucleotides read TGTGCCAGCAGTTACTCGAAATCTGGGATTGGCTACACCTTC.

This clonotype was recorded a few times. This chain uses TRBV19 with TRBJ2-1; possibly TRBD2 for D (7 bases). Between the trimmed V and J ends, which lost 1 base and 5 bases, there was a span of 15 bases. Germline values: CDR1 LNHDA, CDR2 SQIVND (reference sequence). This CDR3 contains 16 residues. In nucleotides, the CDR3 is TGTGCCAGTAGTATAGCTGGGGGGGGCCTTGACAATGAGCAGTTCTTC. Translated, it gives CASSIAGGGLDNEQFF.

This clonotype was picked up many times. The genes are TRBV6-8 and TRBJ2-5, with D possibly being TRBD2 (6 bases). Trimming removed 0 bases from V and 5 bases from J, with 25 bases in between. The CDR3 runs to 19 residues. The germline gives CDR1 MNHGY, CDR2 SAAAGT. The chain's CDR3 is CASSYSLGGNPETMETQYF. The CDR3 DNA is TGTGCCAGCAGTTACTCGCTAGGAGGGAACCCCGAGACTATGGAGACCCAGTACTTC.

This clonotype was seen at least ten times. The V call is TRBV10-3, the J call TRBJ2-7; 9 nucleotides align to TRBD1. Germline V gives CDR1 ENHRY, CDR2 SYGVKD. With 3 bases clipped from V and 3 bases from J, the junction kept 3 bases outside the gene matches. The length of the CDR3 is 14 residues. The DNA of the CDR3 is TGTGCCATCAGTGATCGGGGACAGGGCTACGAGCAGTACTTC. This sequence encodes CAISDRGQGYEQYF.

This clonotype was observed a few times. The CDR3 loop is CASSYRDNPYEQYF. CDR3 DNA sequence: TGTGCCAGCAGTTACCGGGACAATCCCTACGAGCAGTACTTC. This rearrangement joins TRBV6-5 to TRBJ2-7; TRBD1 is a possible D gene (6 bases). CDR1 and CDR2 from the germline V gene are MNHEY and SVGAGI. CDR3 length: 14 amino acids. The V and J ends lost 2 bases and 2 bases respectively, with 10 bases between them.